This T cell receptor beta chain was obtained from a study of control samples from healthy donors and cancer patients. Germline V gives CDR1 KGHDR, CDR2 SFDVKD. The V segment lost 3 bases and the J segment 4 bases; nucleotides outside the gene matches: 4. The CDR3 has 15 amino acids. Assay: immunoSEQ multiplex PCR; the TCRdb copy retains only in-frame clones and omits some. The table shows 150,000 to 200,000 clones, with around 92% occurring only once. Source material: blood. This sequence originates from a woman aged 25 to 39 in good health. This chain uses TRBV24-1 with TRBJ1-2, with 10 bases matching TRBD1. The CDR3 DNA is TGTGCCACCAGTGATATGACAGGGGGCGGCTATGGCTACACCTTC. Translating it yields CATSDMTGGGYGYTF.